Listed here are 22 T cell receptor beta chains from one sample, sequenced in a study of blood T cells in healthy people across ages. Then a second PCR, running about 6 to 12 cycles, was carried out with a sample-barcoded 5' primer and a J-beta primer mix. One entry per CDR3 protein, called by TCRdb with MiXCR from the 5' RACE reads. Among about 1,400,000 distinct CDR3 sequences listed, around two fifths were seen once. Sample: blood. These receptor sequences come from a woman aged 18-29 years in good health.

The chain carries TRBV27 and TRBJ1-5, with D possibly matching TRBD1 (5 bases). CDR1 is MNHEY and CDR2 is SMNVEV in the germline V gene (reference sequence). The CDR3 consists of 14 residues. V shed 2 bases and J shed 1 base, with 6 bases lying between them. Here the CDR3 DNA reads TGTGCCAGCAGTTTAAAGGGGAGCAATCAGCCCCAGCATTTT. Protein product: CASSLKGSNQPQHF.

The chain recombines TRBV7-9 with TRBJ2-4, with a possible D match to TRBD2 (7 bases). The end of the DNA aligns better with TRBJ2-7, so the J call may be wrong. This CDR3 region has 16 residues. The germline CDR1 and CDR2 sequences are SEHNR and FQNEAQ (reference sequence). The CDR3 DNA reads as TGTGCCAGCAGCGTACACCCCGCGGGGGCCGCCTACGAGCAGTACTTC. Residues: CASSVHPAGAAYEQYF.

The rearrangement links TRBV3-1 to TRBJ2-3, with 10 bases that match TRBD2. The CDR3 spans 17 residues. Germline V lookup: CDR1 LGHDT, CDR2 YNNKEL (reference sequence). The trim removed 4 bases at V and 1 base at J, leaving 8 bases unmatched. The CDR3 DNA is TGTGCCAGCAGCCCACCAGCGGGGGGGTTGGGCACAGATACGCAGTATTTT. Its translation is CASSPPAGGLGTDTQYF.

The CDR3 is CSAWVMVGGEQYF. CDR3 coding DNA: TGCAGCGCCTGGGTGATGGTTGGTGGCGAGCAGTACTTC. V is TRBV20-1 and J is TRBJ2-7; D is undetermined. The CDR3 is made up of 13 amino acids. Germline-derived CDR1 and CDR2 are DFQATT and SNEGSKA (reference sequence).

The V gene is TRBV21-1, the J gene TRBJ1-1. TRBV21-1 is designated a pseudogene. This CDR3 region has 15 residues. Here the CDR3 reads CASSKVSGPNTEAFF. The DNA for the CDR3 is TGTGCCAGCAGCAAAGTATCGGGCCCGAACACTGAAGCTTTCTTT.

V usage is TRBV7-2 and J usage is TRBJ1-2; D gene unclear. Deletions cut 1 base from V and 8 bases from J, with 8 bases between. The germline gives CDR1 SGHTA, CDR2 FQGNSA. CDR3 size: 12 residues. The CDR3 is CASSLEVGGYTF. The CDR3 nucleotides read TGTGCCAGCAGCTTAGAGGTCGGGGGCTACACCTTC.

This chain uses TRBV5-1 with TRBJ1-4; D gene ambiguous. The CDR3 consists of 16 residues. Trimming left V 4 bases short and J 1 base short, with 14 bases between. Germline-derived CDR1 and CDR2 are SGHRS and YFSETQ. The CDR3 bases are TGCGCCAGCAGCCAGACTCGACGGAAAACTAATGAAAAACTGTTTTTT. Its protein product is CASSQTRRKTNEKLFF. Based on the CDR3 plus reference TRBV5-1 and TRBJ1-4, the full variable domain is KAGVTQTPRYLIKTRGQQVTLSCSPISGHRSVSWYQQTPGQGLQFLFEYFSETQRNKGNFPGRFSGRQFSNSRSEMNVSTLELGDSALYLCASSQTRRKTNEKLFFGSGTQLSVL.

The chain links TRBV30 to TRBJ1-2; weak D call: TRBD1 (5 bases). Germline assignment: CDR1 GTSNPN and CDR2 SVGIG (reference sequence). This CDR3 has 13 amino acids. V shed 7 bases and J shed 2 bases, with 14 bases lying between them. CDR3 in DNA: TGTGCCTCCTTGGGGGGGTCCAACTATGGCTACACCTTC. The encoded protein is CASLGGSNYGYTF.

This sequence joins TRBV21-1 and TRBJ2-2; TRBD1, the table's D call, was not compared with the DNA. TRBV21-1 is marked as a pseudogene. The CDR3 totals 11 residues. Written as DNA, the CDR3 is TGTGCCAGCGACCGGGACAAGGAGCTGTTTTTT. Residues: CASDRDKELFF.

This chain links TRBV28 with TRBJ2-1; 10 bases fit TRBD1. V shed 4 bases and J 10 bases; nucleotides not matched to a gene: 10. CDR3 length: 15 residues. Germline V gene lookup returns CDR1 MDHEN and CDR2 SYDVKM. The CDR3 coding sequence is TGTGCCAGCAGTTACCGGGACAGGGGAGGGTACGAGCAGTTCTTC. This translates into CASSYRDRGGYEQFF.

A remark on this clonotype: A much larger clone differs from this one at a single base, so this may be a read error. The J gene is TRBJ2-7, the V gene TRBV7-2, with no clear D. The germline V gene has CDR1 SGHTA and CDR2 FQGNSA. The CDR3 length is 12 residues. The ends were cut back, 2 bases at V and 3 bases at J, with 5 bases in the middle. The CDR3 DNA follows: TGTGCCAGCAGCTTAAGTCACTACGAGCAGTACTTC. Translation: CASSLSHYEQYF.

This clonotype was found a few times. The CDR3 spells CASSTRQGRRETQYF. The CDR3 DNA reads as TGCGCCAGCAGCACCCGACAGGGGCGCAGAGAGACCCAGTACTTC. The chain has TRBV5-1 and TRBJ2-5, with 8 bases that match TRBD1. Unmatched junction bases numbered 9, after V lost 4 bases and J lost 4 bases. Germline V gene sequence: CDR1 SGHRS, CDR2 YFSETQ. CDR3 length: 15 residues.

The chain has TRBV24-1 and TRBJ2-2; 7 bases fit TRBD1. The CDR3 is 14 residues long. V shed 6 bases and J 7 bases; nucleotides not matched to a gene: 7. The germline CDR1 and CDR2 sequences are KGHDR and SFDVKD. CDR3 loop: CATSTTGASGELFF. The CDR3 nucleotides are TGTGCCACCAGTACAACAGGGGCAAGCGGGGAGCTGTTTTTT.

V gene TRBV20-1 combines with J gene TRBJ2-5, with D tentatively TRBD1 (6 bases). Trimming stripped 5 bases from V and 1 base from J, with 17 bases between. Germline V lookup: CDR1 DFQATT, CDR2 SNEGSKA (reference sequence). This CDR3 contains 15 residues. The CDR3 DNA reads as TGCAGTGCTTCGCTCCGGACAGCGAGCCAAGAGACCCAGTACTTC. Its translation: CSASLRTASQETQYF.

This clonotype has a single count. The chain is built from TRBV21-1 and TRBJ2-2; the D segment call TRBD1 is taken from the table without a DNA check. TRBV21-1 is shown as a pseudogene. The CDR3 runs 18 residues. CDR3 sequence (DNA): TGTGCCAGCAGCAAAGGGACAGGGGGCCGTCGTGCCACCGGGGAGCTGTTTTTT. As protein: CASSKGTGGRRATGELFF.

V and J are TRBV2 and TRBJ2-3; D is undetermined. The germline V gene has CDR1 SNHLY and CDR2 FYNNEI. The CDR3 runs to 12 residues. V was shortened by 4 bases and J by 6 bases, with 8 bases between the two germline ends. CDR3 amino acids: CASSVLSDTQYF. CDR3 bases: TGTGCCAGCAGTGTGCTTAGCGATACGCAGTATTTT.

The J gene is TRBJ2-3, the V gene TRBV27, with D maybe TRBD2 (7 bases). This CDR3 comprises 15 residues. The germline V and J ends were trimmed by 7 bases and 4 bases, with 18 bases remaining between them. The germline V gene encodes CDR1 MNHEY and CDR2 SMNVEV (reference sequence). The CDR3 region has the DNA TGTGCCAGCACCCTGGGGAGGGGGGGATCAGATACGCAGTATTTT. Amino acids: CASTLGRGGSDTQYF.

The rearrangement uses TRBV12-3 or TRBV12-4 and TRBJ2-1; TRBD2 aligns across 10 bases. The tail of the sequence fits TRBJ2-7 better, so the J call may be wrong. This CDR3 is built from 15 residues. This CDR3 is CASSITSGVYNEQYF. The CDR3 DNA is TGTGCCAGCAGCATAACTAGCGGGGTATACAATGAGCAGTACTTC.

This clonotype was observed once. V gene TRBV20-1 combines with J gene TRBJ2-5; 13 nucleotides align to TRBD2. The J call may be wrong; the DNA end is better matched by TRBJ2-7. CDR1 is DFQATT and CDR2 is SNEGSKA in the germline V gene (reference sequence). The CDR3 length is 15 residues. The CDR3 reads CSATQRTSGGYEQYF. CDR3 sequence (DNA): TGCAGTGCTACCCAGCGGACTAGCGGGGGATACGAGCAGTACTTC.

A few counts support this clonotype. CDR3 protein: CASSGAGVLHNEQFF. In DNA, the CDR3 is TGTGCCAGCAGCGGAGCAGGGGTGTTACACAATGAGCAGTTCTTC. This sequence joins TRBV12-3 or TRBV12-4 and TRBJ2-1, with D possibly being TRBD1 (6 bases). This CDR3 has 15 residues. V was cut by 6 bases and J by 5 bases, with 17 bases left in between.

This clonotype was observed a few times. The chain couples TRBV27 to TRBJ1-5; perhaps TRBD1 as D (6 bases). Germline CDR1 MNHEY, CDR2 SMNVEV (reference sequence). The CDR3 has 14 residues. The V end was cut by 3 bases, the J end by 9 bases, with 15 bases between. DNA of the CDR3: TGTGCCAGCAGTTTTCAGGGGAGGGGGTGGCCCCAGCATTTT. It translates to CASSFQGRGWPQHF.

This chain links TRBV11-2 with TRBJ2-1; 13 bases are shared with TRBD2. Losses at the gene ends were 5 bases for V and 1 base for J; bases not matched to a gene: 14. The CDR3 runs 20 residues. CDR1 and CDR2 (germline): SGHAT, FQNNGV. The CDR3 loop is CASSTDWTSGSRRSYNEQFF. The DNA of the CDR3 is TGTGCCAGCAGCACGGACTGGACTAGCGGGAGCAGGAGGTCCTACAATGAGCAGTTCTTC.